A selection of T cell receptor beta chains follows, all from one sample in a study of PD-L1 blockade in urothelial cancer. The protocol was immunoSEQ multiplex PCR, while the TCRdb copy is restricted to in-frame clones and leaves out a portion. The data hold more than 90,000 clones, with around 93% observed a single time. The sequencing here drew on PBMCs, taken around atezolizumab (anti-PD-L1) treatment. The receptors were sampled from a man in his sixties with urothelial cancer. CDR3s include the opening cysteine and the closing phenylalanine or tryptophan. D genes are given only for firm matches.

>TRBV4-3|TRBD2
CASSQDPLAGVGTDTQYF
>TRBV5-6|TRBD2
CASSQGLAGGGETQYF
>TRBV19|-
CASSPDRVEGTGELFF
>TRBV19|-
CASSRSLTRSYNEQFF
>TRBV6-5|TRBD1
CASTTGSFRDRQFF
>TRBV28|-
CASTLSGSGNTIYF
>TRBV6-5|TRBD2
CASSYWREGPRQFF
>TRBV7-2|-
CASSTGGYTQYF
>TRBV5-6|TRBD2
CASTLIAGASGNEQFF
>TRBV5-1|TRBD2
CASSHAGGGELFF
>TRBV7-6|TRBD1
CASSFDRDQPQHF
>TRBV5-1|TRBD1
CASSLEGQGPDTQYF
>TRBV7-8|TRBD1
CASSSGTGREPFF
>TRBV5-1|TRBD2
CASSLVLAGGPSTDTQYF
>TRBV12-5|-
CASGWSRRSNTGELFF
>TRBV28|TRBD2
CASSLAGGGQETQYF
>TRBV5-1|TRBD1
CASSTGQGRNEQYF
>TRBV7-9|TRBD1
CASSPTGPQETQYF
>TRBV7-2|-
CASSPRGTGELFF
>TRBV7-3|-
CASSPSGDGNQPQHF
>TRBV25-1|TRBD1
CASSDTGGTDTIYF
>TRBV6-1|TRBD1
CASSPGTGNGYTF
>TRBV2|TRBD1
CASSATGAGELFF
>TRBV4-2|TRBD1
CASSQGQGLNYEQYF
>TRBV4-3|TRBD1
CASSQGTGNSPLHF
>TRBV5-1|TRBD2
CASSLQGSIAGGWPDTQYF
>TRBV27|-
CASSSGDFSYEQYF
>TRBV7-9|-
CASSPLQGLHGELFF
>TRBV6-1|-
CASRLQGNTEAFF
>TRBV28|-
CASSLRVKTKNIQYF
>TRBV6-6|-
CASSARGTIYF
>TRBV10-3|TRBD1
CAIGQGTDTQYF
>TRBV11-2|TRBD2
CASSLVPTSGGSTDTQYF
>TRBV5-1|-
CASSLGSGHEQYF
>TRBV6-6|-
CASTTGPRDYGYTF
>TRBV10-3|-
CAISGQSNQPQHF
>TRBV6-1|TRBD2
CASSDRTSGNYNEQFF
>TRBV21-1|-
CASSKGVGTGVDEQYF
>TRBV9|-
CASSVGQGRTGELFF
>TRBV5-1|TRBD1
CASSVHRGESRGTEAFF
>TRBV7-9|-
CASSFTGTEQYF